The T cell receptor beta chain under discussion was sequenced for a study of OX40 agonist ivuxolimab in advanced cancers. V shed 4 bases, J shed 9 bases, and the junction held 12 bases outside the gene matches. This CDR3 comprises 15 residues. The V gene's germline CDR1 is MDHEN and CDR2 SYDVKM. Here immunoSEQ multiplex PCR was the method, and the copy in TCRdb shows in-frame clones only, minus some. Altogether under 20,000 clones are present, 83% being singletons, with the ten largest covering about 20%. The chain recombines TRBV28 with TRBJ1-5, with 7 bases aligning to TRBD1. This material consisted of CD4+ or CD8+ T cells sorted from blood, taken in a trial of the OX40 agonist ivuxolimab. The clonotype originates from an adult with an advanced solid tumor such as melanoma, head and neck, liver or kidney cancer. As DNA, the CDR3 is TGTGCCAGCAGTTCAATCCGACAGGGCTCTTGGCCCCAGCATTTT. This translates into CASSSIRQGSWPQHF.